A selection of T cell receptor beta chains follows, all from one sample in a study of resident and recirculating memory T cells in vitiligo. Sequencing was performed with immunoSEQ multiplex PCR; in TCRdb, only in-frame clones are kept and a portion is missing. The sample lists 70,000 to 85,000 clones; roughly nine tenths were seen once. The sequencing sample was made of blood. The origin of the receptors is a male donor with vitiligo. Both conserved end residues are part of each CDR3. The order of the fields is V gene, J gene, D gene, clone size, CDR3 protein, CDR3 DNA. A D gene is named only where the DNA matches it firmly. Some rows mark clone size as missing; the rest say once, few, many or name a class of expanded clone.

>TRBV7-9|TRBJ2-1|TRBD1|NA
CASSPPGQGNEQFF
TGTGCCAGCAGCCCCCCGGGACAGGGCAATGAGCAGTTCTTC
>TRBV27|TRBJ2-1|NA|NA
CASSRRGVSYNEQFF
TGTGCCAGCAGCCGCCGCGGAGTTTCCTACAATGAGCAGTTCTTC
>TRBV5-6|TRBJ1-1|TRBD1|NA
CASSPGQGAWRAFF
TGTGCCAGCAGTCCGGGACAGGGGGCTTGGAGAGCTTTCTTT
>TRBV4-3|TRBJ2-5|TRBD2|NA
CASSQDRGVGETQYF
TGCGCCAGCAGCCAAGATCGGGGGGTGGGAGAGACCCAGTACTTC
>TRBV4-3|TRBJ1-2|TRBD1|NA
CASSQDQRDRVYGYTF
TGCGCCAGCAGCCAAGACCAGAGGGACAGGGTATATGGCTACACCTTC
>TRBV5-1|TRBJ2-3|NA|NA
CASSLGSLSGASTDTQYF
TGCGCCAGCAGCTTGGGATCCTTGAGTGGGGCTAGCACAGATACGCAGTATTTT
>TRBV5-1|TRBJ2-2|TRBD1|NA
CATGTGSYTGELFF
TGCGCCACCGGGACAGGGTCTTACACCGGGGAGCTGTTTTTT
>TRBV9|TRBJ2-6|NA|NA
CASSVGQTAGANVLTF
TGTGCCAGCAGCGTAGGACAGACAGCTGGGGCCAACGTCCTGACTTTC
>TRBV4-3|TRBJ1-6|TRBD1|NA
CASSRDRGLSSSYNSPLHF
TGCGCCAGCAGCCGGGACAGGGGGCTCTCAAGCTCCTATAATTCACCCCTCCACTTT
>TRBV7-2|TRBJ2-7|NA|NA
CASSLALQYPYEQYF
TGTGCCAGCAGCTTAGCGCTGCAGTACCCTTACGAGCAGTACTTC
>TRBV6-5|TRBJ2-7|NA|NA
CASSYSGGYYEQYF
TGTGCCAGCAGTTACTCCGGCGGTTACTACGAGCAGTACTTC
>TRBV12-5|TRBJ1-5|NA|NA
CASGPGQGNQPQHF
TGTGCTAGTGGCCCAGGCCAGGGTAATCAGCCCCAGCATTTT
>TRBV4-2|TRBJ1-4|NA|NA
CASSQDIMAFSTNEKLFF
TGTGCCAGCAGCCAAGATATCATGGCATTTTCAACTAATGAAAAACTGTTTTTT
>TRBV28|TRBJ2-2|TRBD1|NA
CASRTAGTGTGELFF
TGTGCCAGCAGGACCGCCGGGACAGGGACCGGGGAGCTGTTTTTT
>TRBV19|TRBJ1-1|NA|once
CASSIGAFEAFF
TGTGCCAGTAGTATAGGGGCTTTTGAAGCTTTCTTT
>TRBV6-1|TRBJ1-6|NA|NA
CASSEDLGSSYNSPLHF
TGTGCCAGCAGTGAAGATCTAGGTAGCTCCTATAATTCACCCCTCCACTTT
>TRBV6-4|TRBJ1-1|TRBD1|NA
CASSESGQGNTEAFF
TGTGCCAGCAGTGAATCCGGACAGGGGAACACTGAAGCTTTCTTT
>TRBV5-6|TRBJ2-5|TRBD1|NA
CASSLKGARETQYF
TGTGCCAGCAGCTTAAAGGGGGCCCGGGAGACCCAGTACTTC
>TRBV30|TRBJ1-2|NA|NA
CAWSAPGVNYGYTF
TGTGCCTGGAGTGCTCCGGGGGTTAACTATGGCTACACCTTC
>TRBV5-6|TRBJ2-1|NA|few
CASSWGEAREEQFF
TGTGCCAGCAGCTGGGGGGAGGCTCGGGAGGAGCAGTTCTTC
>TRBV7-9|TRBJ1-4|NA|NA
CASSLDSGGPEKLFF
TGTGCCAGCAGCCTGGACTCGGGCGGGCCGGAAAAACTGTTTTTT
>TRBV5-1|TRBJ1-6|NA|NA
CASSLVGQGDVDSPLHF
TGCGCCAGCAGCTTGGTAGGTCAAGGGGATGTGGATTCACCCCTCCACTTT
>TRBV6-5|TRBJ2-3|NA|NA
CASSLLGVGTDTQYF
TGTGCCAGCAGTCTCCTAGGTGTGGGCACAGATACGCAGTATTTT
>TRBV11-1|TRBJ2-1|TRBD2|NA
CASSLDSPSGGSNEQFF
TGTGCCAGCAGCTTAGACTCCCCTAGCGGAGGATCCAATGAGCAGTTCTTC
>TRBV11-2|TRBJ1-4|NA|NA
CASSSAGYGREKLFF
TGTGCCAGCAGCTCAGCAGGCTACGGTCGCGAAAAACTGTTTTTT
>TRBV9|TRBJ1-2|NA|NA
CASSVEPLTYYGYTF
TGTGCCAGCAGCGTAGAACCGCTAACTTACTATGGCTACACCTTC
>TRBV9|TRBJ1-6|TRBD1|NA
CASSERVTGNYNSPLHF
TGTGCCAGCAGCGAGAGGGTGACAGGGAACTATAATTCACCCCTCCACTTT
>TRBV6-5|TRBJ1-1|NA|NA
CASRPQGRNTEAFF
TGTGCCAGCAGACCACAGGGTCGGAACACTGAAGCTTTCTTT
>TRBV5-1|TRBJ1-6|TRBD1|NA
CASSPPGQGPGNSPLHF
TGCGCCAGCAGCCCTCCGGGACAGGGTCCGGGGAATTCACCCCTCCACTTT
>TRBV15|TRBJ2-1|TRBD2|NA
CATAGGGSYNEQFF
TGTGCCACCGCGGGAGGGGGCTCCTACAATGAGCAGTTCTTC
>TRBV15|TRBJ1-4|TRBD1|few
CATSRGTENEKLFF
TGTGCCACCAGCCGCGGGACAGAGAATGAAAAACTGTTTTTT
>TRBV4-3|TRBJ1-2|NA|NA
CASSQDHGGAIGGYTF
TGCGCCAGCAGCCAAGATCATGGTGGGGCTATAGGAGGCTACACCTTC
>TRBV11-2|TRBJ1-5|NA|NA
CASSFGEGQPQHF
TGTGCCAGCAGCTTCGGGGAGGGACAGCCCCAGCATTTT
>TRBV5-8|TRBJ1-2|NA|once
CASSLFLTENYGYTF
TGTGCCAGCAGCCTATTCTTGACAGAGAACTATGGCTACACCTTC
>TRBV5-1|TRBJ1-4|NA|NA
CASSLAADYNEKLFF
TGCGCCAGCAGCTTGGCGGCAGACTATAATGAAAAACTGTTTTTT
>TRBV7-6|TRBJ2-1|TRBD2|NA
CASSSPILAGGYNEQFF
TGTGCCAGCAGCTCGCCCATACTAGCGGGGGGCTACAATGAGCAGTTCTTC
>TRBV18|TRBJ2-7|NA|once
CASSPSLPGGLSSYEQYF
TGTGCCAGCTCACCTAGCCTCCCGGGGGGCCTGAGCTCCTACGAGCAGTACTTC
>TRBV7-3|TRBJ2-2|TRBD2|NA
CASSFPRVAGGPGELFF
TGTGCCAGCAGCTTCCCGCGGGTAGCGGGGGGACCCGGGGAGCTGTTTTTT
>TRBV7-2|TRBJ2-5|TRBD1|NA
CASSLARDSLPYF
TGTGCCAGCAGCTTAGCAAGGGACAGTCTTCCTTACTTC
>TRBV19|TRBJ1-2|TRBD1|NA
CASSIQGANYGYTF
TGTGCCAGTAGTATCCAGGGGGCTAACTATGGCTACACCTTC
>TRBV19|TRBJ1-2|NA|NA
CASSIGDWKNYGYTF
TGTGCCAGTAGTATAGGGGACTGGAAGAACTATGGCTACACCTTC
>TRBV10-3|TRBJ2-7|NA|NA
CAISPDTTYEQYF
TGTGCCATCAGCCCGGACACGACCTACGAGCAGTACTTC
>TRBV6-6|TRBJ1-3|TRBD1|NA
CASSRQGSSGNTIYF
TGTGCCAGCAGCCGACAGGGGAGTTCTGGAAACACCATATATTTT
>TRBV28|TRBJ1-2|NA|NA
CASSSAGARDYGYTF
TGTGCCAGCAGTTCCGCAGGGGCCAGGGACTATGGCTACACCTTC
>TRBV7-2|TRBJ2-1|NA|NA
CASSRSPRGRDEQFF
TGTGCCAGCAGCCGTTCACCCAGGGGCAGGGATGAGCAGTTCTTC